Below are 25 T cell receptor beta chains sequenced from a single sample in a study of PD-L1 blockade in urothelial cancer. Produced via immunoSEQ multiplex PCR; TCRdb's table is partial and in-frame only. The profile shows 80,000 to 95,000 clones, roughly 83% of them singletons. Indicated time point: peripheral blood 6 weeks after treatment start. The sequences come from PBMCs, collected around atezolizumab (anti-PD-L1) treatment. The receptor source for this set is a man between 70 and 80 years old with urothelial cancer.

The chain couples TRBV7-2 to TRBJ2-5, with 12 nucleotides matching TRBD2. Germline CDR1 SGHTA, CDR2 FQGNSA. This CDR3 region has 16 residues. V dropped 5 bases and J dropped 0; count of bases not matched to a gene: 4. In DNA, the CDR3 is TGTGCCAGCAGCCCCGGGACTAGCGGGTACCAAGAGACCCAGTACTTC. Translating gives CASSPGTSGYQETQYF. Looking up the rest from reference TRBV7-2 and TRBJ2-5 gives the full variable domain: GAGVSQSPSNKVTEKGKDVELRCDPISGHTALYWYRQSLGQGLEFLIYFQGNSAPDKSGLPSDRFSAERTGGSVSTLTIQRTQQEDSAVYLCASSPGTSGYQETQYFGPGTRLLVL.

The rearrangement joins TRBV25-1 to TRBJ2-2; a weak D match, TRBD1 (5 bases). This CDR3 has 13 amino acids. Germline V gene sequence: CDR1 MGHDK, CDR2 SYGVNS. Trimming stripped 4 bases from V and 6 bases from J, with 9 bases between. The CDR3: CASSVRASGELFF. CDR3 nucleotide sequence: TGTGCCAGCAGTGTCAGGGCGTCCGGGGAGCTGTTTTTT.

This rearrangement joins TRBV20-1 to TRBJ2-2; D is unclear. V gave up 6 bases and J gave up 1 base, with 3 bases separating them. The CDR3 contains 11 residues. Germline V gene data show CDR1 as DFQATT and CDR2 as SNEGSKA (reference sequence). The CDR3 spells CSAQNTGELFF. The DNA of the CDR3 is TGCAGTGCCCAGAACACCGGGGAGCTGTTTTTT.

J is TRBJ1-1 and V is TRBV7-3; TRBD1 might be the D (6 bases). Deletions cut 5 bases from V and 1 base from J, with 8 bases between. The CDR3 contains 13 residues. Germline CDR1 is SGHTA and CDR2 is FQGTGA. CDR3 DNA sequence: TGTGCCAGCAGCACACAGGGGAACACTGAAGCTTTCTTT. It codes for CASSTQGNTEAFF. Drawing the rest from reference TRBV7-3 and TRBJ1-1, the complete variable domain is GAGVSQTPSNKVTEKGKYVELRCDPISGHTALYWYRQSLGQGPEFLIYFQGTGAADDSGLPNDRFFAVRPEGSVSTLKIQRTERGDSAVYLCASSTQGNTEAFFGQGTRLTVV.

The chain couples TRBV30 to TRBJ2-3; D may be TRBD2 (5 bases). Germline CDR1 and CDR2: GTSNPN and SVGIG (reference sequence). This CDR3 is 14 amino acids long. V lost 3 bases to trimming and J lost 4 bases, with 14 bases between them. The CDR3 sequence: CAWRKRGNSDTQYF. The CDR3 coding sequence is TGTGCCTGGAGAAAGAGAGGGAATTCAGATACGCAGTATTTT.

V is TRBV4-3 and J is TRBJ1-2, with 8 bases lining up with TRBD1. The trim removed 2 bases at V and 6 bases at J, leaving 2 bases unmatched. Germline V gene sequence: CDR1 LGHNA, CDR2 YSLEER. CDR3 size: 13 residues. The CDR3 bases are TGCGCCAGCAGCCAAATGGACAGGGATGGCTACACCTTC. Translating gives CASSQMDRDGYTF.

The rearrangement uses TRBV5-1 and TRBJ2-2, with D tentatively TRBD1 (5 bases). There are 15 residues in the CDR3. Trimming removed 5 bases from V and 3 bases from J, with 14 bases in between. Germline V gene data show CDR1 as SGHRS and CDR2 as YFSETQ. The CDR3 bases are TGCGCCAGCAGTATGGCAGGGTCGGACACCGGGGAGCTGTTTTTT. Protein: CASSMAGSDTGELFF.

The chain recombines TRBV18 with TRBJ2-5; D is perhaps TRBD1 (6 bases). The germline V gene encodes CDR1 KGHSH and CDR2 LQKENI. The length of the CDR3 is 14 residues. Trimming pared 3 bases from V and 2 bases from J, leaving 10 bases between. CDR3 sequence reads: CASSPGTLQETQYF. In nucleotides, the CDR3 is TGTGCCAGCTCACCCGGGACACTTCAAGAGACCCAGTACTTC.

V usage is TRBV29-1 and J usage is TRBJ2-1; the match to TRBD1 covers 9 bases. Trimming removed 6 bases from V and 9 bases from J; junction bases left unmatched: 6. The CDR3 is 12 residues long. Germline values: CDR1 SQVTM, CDR2 ANQGSEA. The CDR3 sequence: CSVETGGFEQFF. CDR3 coding DNA: TGCAGCGTGGAGACAGGGGGATTTGAGCAGTTCTTC.

Note on this clone: The junction and the germline gene differ at one end; a read error may be behind it. V is TRBV2 and J is TRBJ2-2; the D gene is possibly TRBD1 (5 bases). Germline V gene data show CDR1 as SNHLY and CDR2 as FYNNEI. The CDR3 length is 14 residues. The CDR3 nucleotides read TGTGCCAGCAGTTCCGACAGAAACACCGAGGAGCTGTTTTTT. Its protein is CASSSDRNTEELFF.

The gene calls are TRBV18 and TRBJ1-2; D remains unclear. Per the germline V gene, CDR1 is KGHSH and CDR2 is LQKENI. The V and J ends lost 3 bases and 4 bases respectively, with 9 bases between them. The CDR3 runs 13 residues. The CDR3 nucleotides read TGTGCCAGCTCACCGGAGAGAACCTATGGCTACACCTTC. This translates into CASSPERTYGYTF.

This clone has a single count. The chain employs TRBV19 and TRBJ1-2, with D possibly matching TRBD1 (5 bases). V was pared by 3 bases and J by 8 bases, with 10 bases between. The germline V gene encodes CDR1 LNHDA and CDR2 SQIVND (reference sequence). The CDR3 covers 12 residues. CDR3 DNA sequence: TGTGCCAGTAGTATGAGGGGAGGAGGCTACACCTTC. Residues: CASSMRGGGYTF.

CDR3 sequence: CASSPITRYEQYF. CDR3 coding DNA: TGTGCCAGCAGCCCGATTACCCGGTACGAGCAGTACTTC. V usage is TRBV7-9 and J usage is TRBJ2-7; D remains unclear. The CDR3 sequence is 13 residues long. CDR1 is SEHNR, CDR2 FQNEAQ, per germline (reference sequence). V gave up 5 bases and J gave up 4 bases, with 12 bases separating them.

The CDR3 DNA is TGTGCCAGTAGTTTTAGACAGGACCTCCAGGGAGATACGCAGTATTTT. It codes for CASSFRQDLQGDTQYF. The V gene is TRBV19, the J gene TRBJ2-3; D might be TRBD1 (6 bases). The germline V gene has CDR1 LNHDA and CDR2 SQIVND (reference sequence). The V end lost 5 bases, the J end lost 5 bases, and 20 bases lay between the germline ends. The CDR3 is 16 residues long.

This chain links TRBV4-3 with TRBJ2-5, with D possibly matching TRBD2 (6 bases). CDR3 length equals 16 residues. V was clipped by 4 bases and J by 5 bases, with 20 bases between them. CDR1 and CDR2 (germline): LGHNA, YSLEER. CDR3 amino acids: CASSPGSTRGRETQYF. The CDR3 region has the DNA TGCGCCAGCAGCCCTGGCAGCACCCGAGGGAGGGAGACCCAGTACTTC.

The chain combines TRBV7-2 with TRBJ2-5; D may be TRBD1 (5 bases). V lost 2 bases, J lost 2 bases, and 9 bases lay in between. Germline CDR1 reads SGHTA; CDR2 reads FQGNSA. The CDR3 spans 14 residues. The CDR3 sequence is CASSLRGYQETQYF. CDR3 sequence (DNA): TGTGCCAGCAGCTTAAGGGGTTATCAAGAGACCCAGTACTTC.

The CDR3 nucleotides are TGTGCCAGCAGCCGGACGACAGGGCCATACGAGCAGTACTTC. It codes for CASSRTTGPYEQYF. The rearrangement links TRBV7-2 to TRBJ2-7; 7 bases are shared with TRBD1. Trimming removed 5 bases from V and 4 bases from J; junction bases left unmatched: 8. Germline CDR1 is SGHTA and CDR2 is FQGNSA. The CDR3 runs to 14 residues. The variable domain in full, with the rest retrieved from reference TRBV7-2 and TRBJ2-7, is GAGVSQSPSNKVTEKGKDVELRCDPISGHTALYWYRQSLGQGLEFLIYFQGNSAPDKSGLPSDRFSAERTGGSVSTLTIQRTQQEDSAVYLCASSRTTGPYEQYFGPGTRLTVT.

J is TRBJ2-7 and V is TRBV27, with 11 positions matching TRBD1. Germline V CDR1 and CDR2: MNHEY, SMNVEV (reference sequence). CDR3 length: 14 residues. V trimming: 3 bases; J trimming: 3 bases; junction bases outside the gene matches: 1. CDR3 loop: CASSFGTGGYEQYF. The CDR3 DNA sequence: TGTGCCAGCAGTTTTGGGACAGGGGGCTACGAGCAGTACTTC.

The V gene is TRBV28, the J gene TRBJ2-5, with D perhaps TRBD2 (5 bases). This CDR3 region has 12 residues. Trimming cost V 3 bases and J 5 bases, with 7 bases left between them. Looked up from germline, CDR1 is MDHEN and CDR2 is SYDVKM. DNA for the CDR3: TGTGCCAGCAGTTTCAGAGGGGAGACCCAGTACTTC. It yields the protein CASSFRGETQYF.

The V and J genes are TRBV6-6 and TRBJ2-7; TRBD2 matches at 7 bases. The CDR3 length is 15 residues. The germline gives CDR1 MNHNY, CDR2 SVGAGI (reference sequence). V gave up 0 bases and J gave up 1 base; unmatched junction bases: 3. The CDR3 DNA reads as TGTGCCAGCAGTTACTCGGGGGGGGATTCCTACGAGCAGTACTTC. This codes for CASSYSGGDSYEQYF.

The CDR3 sequence: CASSPGQTNEKLFF. DNA of the CDR3: TGTGCCAGTAGTCCCGGACAGACTAATGAAAAACTGTTTTTT. The J gene is TRBJ1-4, the V gene TRBV19; D might be TRBD1 (6 bases). Trimming removed 5 bases at V and 2 bases at J, with 9 bases between. The germline CDR1 and CDR2 sequences are LNHDA and SQIVND (reference sequence). The CDR3 spans 14 residues.

The rearrangement joins TRBV18 to TRBJ1-2; maybe TRBD1 (5 bases). This CDR3 has 12 amino acids. Deletions cut 4 bases from V and 5 bases from J, with 8 bases between. Germline-derived CDR1 and CDR2 are KGHSH and LQKENI. The CDR3 sequence is CASSQDTYGYTF. DNA of the CDR3: TGTGCCAGCTCACAGGACACTTATGGCTACACCTTC.

The chain joins TRBV21-1 to TRBJ2-5; the DNA was not compared with TRBD2, the D call given in the table. TRBV21-1 is noted as a pseudogene. This CDR3 region has 13 residues. In nucleotides, the CDR3 is TGTGCCAGCAGCACCCGGGCGGGAGAGACCCAGTACTTC. Encoded protein: CASSTRAGETQYF.

The J gene is TRBJ2-1, the V gene TRBV7-2, with TRBD2 matching over 8 bases. V shed 4 bases and J 10 bases; nucleotides not matched to a gene: 9. Germline V gene data show CDR1 as SGHTA and CDR2 as FQGNSA. The CDR3 has 14 residues. The CDR3 nucleotides are TGTGCCAGCAGCTCAAGTGGTAGCGGGACCGAGCAGTTCTTC. As protein: CASSSSGSGTEQFF.

The CDR3 loop reads CASSLRLAGAYNEQFF. CDR3 DNA sequence: TGTGCCAGCAGCTTACGGCTAGCGGGAGCTTACAATGAGCAGTTCTTC. V is TRBV7-9 and J is TRBJ2-1; 10 bases match TRBD2. Germline V CDR1 and CDR2: SEHNR, FQNEAQ (reference sequence). The CDR3 runs 16 residues. Losses at the gene ends were 2 bases for V and 4 bases for J; bases not matched to a gene: 5.